This T cell receptor beta chain appears in the sequencing data of a study of T cells in Graves' hyperthyroidism and ophthalmopathy. About the study: Blood was drawn when the patient was first diagnosed and still untreated.

CDR1 and CDR2 (germline): MDHEN, SYDVKM. Trimming pared 0 bases from V and 6 bases from J, leaving 5 bases between. The CDR3 is made up of 13 amino acids. Study conclusions and caveats: In validation, the model predicted ophthalmopathy. These predictions came a median roughly six months before onset.

The diagnostic basis comprised clinical symptoms, serum thyroxine and TRAb, thyroid ultrasound and orbital computed tomography. Fresh peripheral blood, around 10 ml, yielded the PBMCs. Researchers took RNA transcripts and amplified the TCR beta CDR3 regions from them. HTBI primers were used for first-round RT-PCR of the TCR CDR3. Each CDR3 protein gets one entry after TCRdb re-called the multiplex PCR reads with MiXCR. There are around 200,000 distinct CDR3 sequences in the sample; approximately 20% occur only once, and over 35% lies in the top ten. In this sample, this clonotype turned up many times. The antigen remains unidentified.

The chain combines TRBV28 with TRBJ1-4; D is unclear. Sequencing input: blood. This receptor was taken from a man aged 35-49 years with Graves' hyperthyroidism. The DNA for the CDR3 is TGTGCCAGCAGTTTATGGGGAGATGAAAAACTGTTTTTT. This codes for CASSLWGDEKLFF.